This T cell receptor beta chain was retrieved from a study of beta chain features in type 1 diabetes. CDR3 size: 14 residues. The germline CDR1 and CDR2 sequences are WSHSY and SAAADI. Trimming cost V 0 bases and J 7 bases; bases outside gene matches: 1. Every isolated RNA sample was fully reverse transcribed, so sequencing captured expressed TCRB transcripts. The assay was immunoSEQ multiplex PCR, and TCRdb's table has in-frame clones only and misses some. The sample includes some 270,000 clones, approximately 8.1% of them seen just once. The TCR was taken from a woman under 30 in good health. Sequencing was performed on central memory CD4+ T cells from blood. The chain employs TRBV10-2 and TRBJ2-3, with TRBD2 matching 10 bases. This CDR3 reads CASSESLAGNTQYF. The DNA for the CDR3 is TGCGCCAGCAGTGAGTCACTAGCGGGAAATACGCAGTATTTT.